The present T cell receptor beta chain was sequenced within a study of T-cell memory formation after mild COVID-19. Notes on the study in general: Clones that contracted from day 15 to 85 had balanced CD4/CD8; later expanders were CD4+ biased. The authors did not confirm SARS-CoV-2 specificity of second-wave clones peaking day 37.

Unmatched junction bases numbered 7, after V lost 2 bases and J lost 5 bases. CDR3 size: 15 residues. In germline, CDR1 is MNHEY, CDR2 SVGEGT. MiXCR, run by TCRdb on the 5' RACE reads, gives a single entry per CDR3 protein. The data contain about 310,000 distinct CDR3 sequences, roughly 15% of them singletons. With regard to this clonotype: The antigen is undetermined.

This TCR was recovered from a man younger than 35 who had mild COVID-19 (a few samples of this study predate the infection). Cell type and time point are not known. The chain combines TRBV6-2 or TRBV6-3 with TRBJ2-7, with 9 positions matching TRBD2. The sequencing sample was made of PBMCs or a T cell subset sorted from them (not recorded which). CDR3 in amino acids: CASSYQGTSRNEQYF. The CDR3 DNA follows: TGTGCCAGCAGTTACCAAGGGACTAGCAGGAACGAGCAGTACTTC.